One sample yielded the 29 T cell receptor beta chains listed below, sequenced in a study of shared clonotypes between healthy human individuals. The assay was immunoSEQ multiplex PCR, and TCRdb's table has in-frame clones only and misses some. In the table there are some 490,000 clones, 70% to 85% of which are singletons. Sequencing was carried out using PBMCs. The receptors shown here come from a woman aged 40 to 55 in good health. Some clones in this sample may be carry-over from other donors' samples.

This chain connects TRBV14 to TRBJ2-7; no definite D call. The CDR3 covers 15 residues. The V end lost 0 bases, the J end lost 2 bases, and 11 bases lay between the germline ends. Germline V gene sequence: CDR1 SGHDN, CDR2 FVKESK. The CDR3: CASSQDSNSPYEQYF. CDR3 in DNA: TGTGCCAGCAGCCAAGATTCCAATTCCCCCTACGAGCAGTACTTC.

The rearrangement links TRBV7-8 to TRBJ2-1; D may correspond to TRBD1 or TRBD2 (5 bases each). V was pared by 3 bases and J by 14 bases, with 20 bases between. The CDR3 extends over 14 amino acids. CDR1 SGHVS and CDR2 FQNEAQ come from the germline V gene. CDR3: CASSLAASARGEFF. In DNA, the CDR3 is TGTGCCAGCAGCTTGGCGGCCAGTGCCCGAGGGGAGTTCTTC.

As concerns this clone: Mismatch with germline at one junction end may stem from a read error. V gene TRBV7-9 combines with J gene TRBJ2-3, with 8 nucleotides matching TRBD1. Germline V lookup: CDR1 SEHNR, CDR2 FQNEAQ (reference sequence). The CDR3 contains 11 residues. The CDR3 DNA reads as TGTGCCAGCAGCTTACAGGGGGCGCGGAATTTT. Amino acids: CASSLQGARNF.

The gene calls are TRBV30 and TRBJ1-6; 9 nucleotides line up with TRBD1. The V segment lost 7 bases and the J segment 11 bases; nucleotides outside the gene matches: 9. The CDR3 runs 13 residues. The germline V gene has CDR1 GTSNPN and CDR2 SVGIG (reference sequence). The CDR3 sequence: CASTGTGKTPLHF. CDR3 bases: TGTGCCTCAACCGGGACAGGGAAAACACCCCTCCACTTT.

This sequence joins TRBV11-2 and TRBJ1-2; D perhaps matches TRBD1 (5 bases). Trimming removed 5 bases from V and 8 bases from J, with 18 bases in between. The CDR3 length is 14 residues. The V gene's germline CDR1 is SGHAT and CDR2 FQNNGV. The CDR3: CASSAVQSPGGYTF. Here the CDR3 DNA reads TGTGCCAGCAGCGCAGTCCAGAGCCCAGGGGGCTACACCTTC.

This chain links TRBV29-1 with TRBJ1-1; tentative D call: TRBD1 (6 bases). Trimming shortened V by 6 bases and J by 2 bases, and 16 bases separated the two germline ends. The CDR3 runs 14 residues. Per the germline V gene, CDR1 is SQVTM and CDR2 is ANQGSEA. In nucleotides, the CDR3 is TGCAGCGTCTTAGACCCGGGACACAACACTGAAGCTTTCTTT. Protein: CSVLDPGHNTEAFF.

This clone was observed many times. This rearrangement joins TRBV29-1 to TRBJ2-7; 9 nucleotides align to TRBD1. The CDR3 has 15 residues. V dropped 1 base and J dropped 3; count of bases not matched to a gene: 7. Germline V gives CDR1 SQVTM, CDR2 ANQGSEA. CDR3 DNA: TGCAGCGTTGAAGCAGGGACAGGGTCAAGCTACGAGCAGTACTTC. Translated: CSVEAGTGSSYEQYF.

This sequence joins TRBV9 and TRBJ2-1; 9 bases match TRBD2. The length of the CDR3 is 15 residues. The V gene's germline CDR1 is SGDLS and CDR2 YYNGEE. Trimming removed 0 bases from V and 6 bases from J; junction bases left unmatched: 4. CDR3 protein: CASSVGLAEPNEQFF. Here the CDR3 DNA reads TGTGCCAGCAGCGTAGGACTAGCGGAACCCAATGAGCAGTTCTTC.

The rearrangement joins TRBV6-6 to TRBJ1-1; no reliable D call. V lost 6 bases, J lost 0 bases, and 11 bases lay in between. Germline CDR1 MNHNY, CDR2 SVGAGI (reference sequence). The CDR3 is 14 amino acids. The CDR3 loop is CASRNPTVNTEAFF. The CDR3 DNA sequence: TGTGCCAGCAGGAACCCGACGGTGAACACTGAAGCTTTCTTT.

As concerns this clone: The same CDR3 is also encoded by other DNA sequences in this sample. The chain links TRBV15 to TRBJ2-1; TRBD2 aligns across 8 bases. This CDR3 contains 15 residues. Trimming removed 0 bases from V and 5 bases from J; junction bases left unmatched: 3. Germline CDR1 LNHNV, CDR2 YYDKDF (reference sequence). The CDR3 nucleotides are TGTGCCACCAGCAGAGAGAGACTAGCGAACAATGAGCAGTTCTTC. Residues: CATSRERLANNEQFF.

The sample holds many counts of this clone. CDR3 in amino acids: CASSSQTGGAVVGELFF. The CDR3 nucleotides are TGTGCCAGCAGCTCACAGACAGGGGGCGCGGTGGTCGGGGAGCTGTTTTTT. The gene calls are TRBV5-5 and TRBJ2-2; the match to TRBD1 covers 10 bases. With V trimmed by 3 bases and J by 7 bases, 12 bases remained unmatched. The CDR3 is 17 residues long. Germline CDR1 SGHKS, CDR2 YYEKEE (reference sequence).

The CDR3 sequence is CAISERPGHEVEKLFF. CDR3 bases: TGTGCCATCAGTGAGCGTCCGGGACATGAGGTTGAAAAACTGTTTTTT. The chain links TRBV10-3 to TRBJ1-4, with D perhaps TRBD1 (6 bases). The ends were cut back, 2 bases at V and 7 bases at J, with 17 bases in the middle. The CDR3 is 16 residues long. Germline V CDR1 and CDR2: ENHRY, SYGVKD.

V and J are TRBV11-2 and TRBJ1-2; TRBD1 agrees at 8 bases. Trimming at V came to 3 bases and at J to 4 bases, leaving 10 bases not matched to a gene. The CDR3 totals 16 residues. Looked up from germline, CDR1 is SGHAT and CDR2 is FQNNGV. The CDR3 loop is CASSFAGGASTYGYTF. The CDR3 bases are TGTGCCAGCAGCTTCGCAGGGGGCGCGAGTACCTATGGCTACACCTTC.

The chain joins TRBV6-4 to TRBJ2-1; D tentatively reads TRBD1 or TRBD2 (5 bases each). The germline V gene has CDR1 MRHNA and CDR2 SNTAGT. V lost 6 bases to trimming and J lost 4 bases, with 10 bases between them. This CDR3 has 13 residues. The CDR3 DNA sequence: TGTGCCAGCAGCGAGGGACCATACAATGAGCAGTTCTTC. Amino acid sequence: CASSEGPYNEQFF.

V is TRBV7-8 and J is TRBJ2-1; perhaps TRBD2 as D (6 bases). The V and J ends lost 1 base and 3 bases respectively, with 13 bases between them. This CDR3 comprises 16 residues. Germline loops: CDR1 SGHVS, CDR2 FQNEAQ. In DNA, the CDR3 is TGTGCCAGCAGCTTAGAGCCGGGACTTTACTACAATGAGCAGTTCTTC. Its translation: CASSLEPGLYYNEQFF. The full variable domain, in which reference TRBV7-8 and TRBJ2-1 provide the parts outside the CDR3, is GAGVSQSPRYKVAKRGQDVALRCDPISGHVSLFWYQQALGQGPEFLTYFQNEAQLDKSGLPSDRFFAERPEGSVSTLKIQRTQQEDSAVYLCASSLEPGLYYNEQFFGPGTRLTVL.

This clone was seen once. The CDR3 protein is CASSGETNEKLFF. CDR3 bases: TGTGCCAGCAGTGGAGAAACTAATGAAAAACTGTTTTTT. This sequence joins TRBV25-1 and TRBJ1-4; no firm D call. V lost 4 bases to trimming and J lost 1 base, with 4 bases between them. Germline V lookup: CDR1 MGHDK, CDR2 SYGVNS. This CDR3 comprises 13 residues. Full variable domain (rest looked up from reference TRBV25-1 and TRBJ1-4): EADIYQTPRYLVIGTGKKITLECSQTMGHDKMYWYQQDPGMELHLIHYSYGVNSTEKGDLSSESTVSRIRTEHFPLTLESARPSHTSQYLCASSGETNEKLFFGSGTQLSVL.

The CDR3 nucleotides read TGTGCCTGGGGATCCGGCGGGCGGGACTACAATGAGCAGTTCTTC. Encoded protein: CAWGSGGRDYNEQFF. V is TRBV30 and J is TRBJ2-1, with D possibly matching TRBD2 (6 bases). V lost 5 bases and J 3 bases, leaving 17 bases between the germline ends. The CDR3 runs to 15 residues. Germline values: CDR1 GTSNPN, CDR2 SVGIG (reference sequence). Supplemented by reference TRBV30 and TRBJ2-1, the full variable domain reads SQTIHQWPATLVQPVGSPLSLECTVEGTSNPNLYWYRQAAGRGLQLLFYSVGIGQISSEVPQNLSASRPQDRQFILSSKKLLLSDSGFYLCAWGSGGRDYNEQFFGPGTRLTVL.

This clone was seen a handful of times. V is TRBV10-3 and J is TRBJ1-2; 8 positions agree with TRBD1. The CDR3 is 16 amino acids. The germline CDR1 and CDR2 sequences are ENHRY and SYGVKD. The V and J ends lost 2 bases and 4 bases, in that order; junction bases with no gene match: 9. CDR3 loop: CAISERWQGAVYGYTF. The CDR3 DNA reads TGTGCCATCAGTGAGAGGTGGCAGGGGGCGGTCTATGGCTACACCTTC.

CDR3 amino acids: CASSTPGTGLNTEAFF. CDR3 coding DNA: TGTGCCAGTAGTACCCCCGGGACAGGGCTGAACACTGAAGCTTTCTTT. This sequence joins TRBV19 and TRBJ1-1, with 9 bases fitting TRBD1. Losses at the gene ends were 4 bases for V and 0 bases for J; bases not matched to a gene: 6. The CDR3 is 16 residues long. The germline V gene has CDR1 LNHDA and CDR2 SQIVND (reference sequence).

The rearrangement joins TRBV7-2 to TRBJ2-5; 10 positions match TRBD1. In germline, CDR1 is SGHTA, CDR2 FQGNSA. The length of the CDR3 is 15 residues. Trimming cost V 5 bases and J 3 bases; bases outside gene matches: 6. The CDR3 coding sequence is TGTGCCAGCAGCCTACACGGACAGGGGGAAGAGACCCAGTACTTC. Its protein product is CASSLHGQGEETQYF.

The chain couples TRBV2 to TRBJ2-5; D gene ambiguous. The J call could be wrong; TRBJ2-7 is a better fit for the DNA end. From germline, CDR1 is SNHLY and CDR2 FYNNEI. This CDR3 is built from 13 residues. The CDR3 DNA reads TGTGCCAGCAGCGCCTTTGTGACCTACGAGCAGTACTTC. Its protein is CASSAFVTYEQYF.

Concerning this clone: Within the sample, other DNA sequences also encode this same CDR3. The gene calls are TRBV7-3 and TRBJ2-7; TRBD1 aligns across 7 bases. The CDR3 loop spans 13 amino acids. Germline trimming cut 5 bases from V and 1 base from J; bases unmatched to any gene: 2. The germline V gene encodes CDR1 SGHTA and CDR2 FQGTGA. CDR3 sequence (DNA): TGTGCCAGCAGCCCGGGACAGTCCTACGAGCAGTACTTC. Translating gives CASSPGQSYEQYF. The full variable domain, in which reference TRBV7-3 and TRBJ2-7 provide the parts outside the CDR3, is GAGVSQTPSNKVTEKGKYVELRCDPISGHTALYWYRQSLGQGPEFLIYFQGTGAADDSGLPNDRFFAVRPEGSVSTLKIQRTERGDSAVYLCASSPGQSYEQYFGPGTRLTVT.

A single count supports this clone. CDR3 nucleotides: TGTGCCAGTGGCCCGGTCGGGGGGCTTGGCTACACCTTC. Translated: CASGPVGGLGYTF. The chain links TRBV19 to TRBJ1-2, with D tentatively TRBD1 (6 bases). The germline gives CDR1 LNHDA, CDR2 SQIVND (reference sequence). The CDR3 extends over 13 amino acids. Trimming left V 8 bases short and J 7 bases short, with 17 bases between.

The V call is TRBV19, the J call TRBJ1-5; D is uncertain. The length of the CDR3 is 15 residues. Germline-derived CDR1 and CDR2 are LNHDA and SQIVND (reference sequence). The V gene lost 6 bases and the J gene lost 0 bases, with 12 bases spanning the gap. The CDR3: CASSLDTYSNQPQHF. The CDR3 DNA is TGTGCCAGTAGCCTAGACACATATAGCAATCAGCCCCAGCATTTT.

The V and J genes are TRBV27 and TRBJ2-1; D not resolved. This CDR3 region has 14 residues. Looked up from germline, CDR1 is MNHEY and CDR2 is SMNVEV (reference sequence). V gave up 3 bases and J gave up 9 bases, with 15 bases separating them. The CDR3 DNA sequence: TGTGCCAGCAGTTTTACGGGCCAGGTGGGTGAGCAGTTCTTC. Amino acids: CASSFTGQVGEQFF.

The chain joins TRBV7-9 to TRBJ2-7, with a weak D call TRBD1 (5 bases). V gave up 4 bases and J gave up 2 bases, with 9 bases separating them. The CDR3 loop spans 13 amino acids. The germline V gene encodes CDR1 SEHNR and CDR2 FQNEAQ (reference sequence). DNA for the CDR3: TGTGCCAGCAGCTCGACAGTTGCCTACGAGCAGTACTTC. Its translation: CASSSTVAYEQYF.

This clone was observed once. This chain connects TRBV5-1 to TRBJ2-7; no firm D call. The germline V and J ends were trimmed by 0 bases and 3 bases, with 7 bases remaining between them. CDR1 and CDR2 from the germline V gene are SGHRS and YFSETQ. This CDR3 contains 13 residues. The CDR3 coding sequence is TGCGCCAGCAGCTTGGGCAGTTACTACGAGCAGTACTTC. Translated, it gives CASSLGSYYEQYF.

The V call is TRBV5-1, the J call TRBJ2-7, with TRBD2 matching over 8 bases. Germline V lookup: CDR1 SGHRS, CDR2 YFSETQ. The CDR3 has 14 amino acids. V lost 3 bases and J lost 2; bases outside the gene matches: 4. The CDR3 DNA reads as TGCGCCAGCAGCTCCACTAGCGGAGCCTACGAGCAGTACTTC. This translates into CASSSTSGAYEQYF. The full variable domain, rest sourced from reference TRBV5-1 and TRBJ2-7, is KAGVTQTPRYLIKTRGQQVTLSCSPISGHRSVSWYQQTPGQGLQFLFEYFSETQRNKGNFPGRFSGRQFSNSRSEMNVSTLELGDSALYLCASSSTSGAYEQYFGPGTRLTVT.

The rearrangement links TRBV2 to TRBJ2-3; a possible D gene is TRBD1 (6 bases). Germline V gene sequence: CDR1 SNHLY, CDR2 FYNNEI. The CDR3 has 12 residues. V was shortened by 7 bases and J by 5 bases, with 10 bases between the two germline ends. CDR3 loop: CASNRVQDTQYF. CDR3 sequence (DNA): TGTGCCAGCAACAGGGTACAAGATACGCAGTATTTT.